The 9 T cell receptor beta chains reported below all come from one sample, sequenced in a study of radiation and T cells in renal cell carcinoma. The repertoire was sequenced with immunoSEQ multiplex PCR; TCRdb's copy has only in-frame clones and lacks some. The table includes about 140,000 clones, 86% detected once. Stated time point: blood 4 weeks post-SBRT, at nephrectomy. The treatment was: 15 Gy SBRT to primary tumor, nephrectomy 4 weeks later. The sample here was blood, taken from a patient whose treatment included radiotherapy and nephrectomy. The receptors were gathered from a woman in her forties or fifties with renal cell carcinoma.

This clone was counted between two and nine times. CDR3 amino acids: CAISGREPTEAFF. DNA of the CDR3: TGTGCCATCAGCGGACGGGAGCCGACGGAAGCTTTCTTT. This rearrangement joins TRBV10-3 to TRBJ1-1; unclear D gene. V was shortened by 6 bases and J by 8 bases, with 16 bases between the two germline ends. The CDR3 has 13 residues. Germline assignment: CDR1 ENHRY and CDR2 SYGVKD.

J is TRBJ1-3 and V is TRBV7-2; D perhaps matches TRBD1 (6 bases). Germline CDR1 SGHTA, CDR2 FQGNSA. Trimming shortened V by 2 bases and J by 4 bases, and 15 bases separated the two germline ends. This CDR3 has 16 amino acids. CDR3 residues: CASSLRGGAEGNTIYF. Written as DNA, the CDR3 is TGTGCCAGCAGCTTACGGGGGGGCGCAGAAGGAAACACCATATATTTT.

The chain recombines TRBV2 with TRBJ2-3; D is perhaps TRBD1 or TRBD2 (5 bases each). Trimming cost V 7 bases and J 0 bases, with 17 bases left between them. Germline CDR1 SNHLY, CDR2 FYNNEI. The CDR3 contains 16 residues. CDR3 sequence reads: CASTSTLGVSTDTQYF. In nucleotides, the CDR3 is TGTGCCAGCACGTCAACCCTGGGGGTCAGCACAGATACGCAGTATTTT.

This sequence joins TRBV4-3 and TRBJ1-3; 11 nucleotides line up with TRBD1. Germline-derived CDR1 and CDR2 are LGHNA and YSLEER. After removal of 0 bases from V and 6 bases from J, the junction contained 10 bases not matched to a gene. The CDR3 consists of 18 residues. The CDR3 loop reads CASSQDSLGTGGPNTIYF. The DNA for the CDR3 is TGCGCCAGCAGCCAAGATTCGTTAGGGACAGGGGGTCCAAACACCATATATTTT.

The rearrangement uses TRBV11-2 and TRBJ1-1, with no clear D. There are 14 residues in the CDR3. Germline V gene data show CDR1 as SGHAT and CDR2 as FQNNGV. Deletions cut 3 bases from V and 4 bases from J, with 12 bases between. CDR3 in DNA: TGTGCCAGCAGCTTGCGCGGGGAGGCCACTGAAGCTTTCTTT. Translation: CASSLRGEATEAFF. The whole variable domain, filled in from reference TRBV11-2 and TRBJ1-1, reads EAGVAQSPRYKIIEKRQSVAFWCNPISGHATLYWYQQILGQGPKLLIQFQNNGVVDDSQLPKDRFSAERLKGVDSTLKIQPAKLEDSAVYLCASSLRGEATEAFFGQGTRLTVV.

This chain links TRBV20-1 with TRBJ1-2, with TRBD1 identical over 7 bases. The CDR3 runs to 11 residues. The germline V gene has CDR1 DFQATT and CDR2 SNEGSKA (reference sequence). The CDR3 spells CRVEGAEGYTF. Here the CDR3 DNA reads TGCAGAGTTGAGGGGGCTGAAGGCTACACCTTC.

V gene TRBV2 combines with J gene TRBJ1-1; the D gene is possibly TRBD1 (6 bases). This CDR3 has 14 residues. CDR1 and CDR2 from the germline V gene are SNHLY and FYNNEI. The V end was cut by 7 bases, the J end by 1 base, with 13 bases between. The CDR3 DNA follows: TGTGCCAGCACCGGGGGCGGCTCGAACACTGAAGCTTTCTTT. It is translated as CASTGGGSNTEAFF.

J is TRBJ2-2 and V is TRBV5-1; a possible D gene is TRBD1 (5 bases). V was cut by 6 bases and J by 5 bases, with 20 bases left in between. CDR1 is SGHRS, CDR2 YFSETQ, per germline. The CDR3 consists of 16 residues. CDR3 nucleotides: TGCGCCAGCATCCCCCGTATGGGGCCGCGGACCGGGGAGCTGTTTTTT. This encodes CASIPRMGPRTGELFF.

The gene calls are TRBV6-5 and TRBJ2-1; D ambiguous. The CDR3 has 11 amino acids. V lost 0 bases, J lost 7 bases, and 1 base lay in between. Germline V lookup: CDR1 MNHEY, CDR2 SVGAGI. CDR3 nucleotides: TGTGCCAGCAGTTACTCGAATGAGCAGTTCTTC. The encoded protein is CASSYSNEQFF.